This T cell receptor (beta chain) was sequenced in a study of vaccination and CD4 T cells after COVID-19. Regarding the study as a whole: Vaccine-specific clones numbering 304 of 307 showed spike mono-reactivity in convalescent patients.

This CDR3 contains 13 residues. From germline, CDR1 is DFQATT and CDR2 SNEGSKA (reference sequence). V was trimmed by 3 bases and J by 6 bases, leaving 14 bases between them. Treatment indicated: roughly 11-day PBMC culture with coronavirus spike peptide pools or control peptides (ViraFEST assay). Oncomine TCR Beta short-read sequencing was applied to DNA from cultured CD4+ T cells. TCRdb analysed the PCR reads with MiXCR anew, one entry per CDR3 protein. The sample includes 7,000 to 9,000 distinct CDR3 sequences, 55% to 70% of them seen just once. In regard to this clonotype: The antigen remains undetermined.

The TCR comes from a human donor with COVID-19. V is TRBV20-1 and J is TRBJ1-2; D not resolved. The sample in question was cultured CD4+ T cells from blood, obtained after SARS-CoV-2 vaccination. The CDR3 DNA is TGCAGTGCTAGGCCCGGGGTTGATGATGGCTACACCTTC. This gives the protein CSARPGVDDGYTF.